These T cell receptor beta chains were read from a single sample in a study of blood T cell repertoires in COVID-19. The repertoire was sequenced with immunoSEQ multiplex PCR; TCRdb's copy has only in-frame clones and lacks some. The table lists some 220,000 clones, 65% to 85% of them singletons. The sequenced material came from peripheral blood. The origin of the receptors is a woman in her fifties or sixties with acute or convalescent COVID-19. CDR3s include the opening cysteine and the closing phenylalanine or tryptophan. Fields, in order: J gene, D gene, clone size, V gene, CDR3 DNA, CDR3 protein. The D gene is left open where the match is weak. Some rows mark clone size as missing; the rest say once, few, many or name a class of expanded clone.

TRBJ1-6,TRBD1,NA,TRBV5-1,TGCGCCAGCAGCCCCCGAACAGGGGAAAATTCACCCCTCCACTTT,CASSPRTGENSPLHF
TRBJ2-5,NA,NA,TRBV11-3,TGTGCCAGCAGCTTGGGTCGGAGTGGGACCCAGTACTTC,CASSLGRSGTQYF
TRBJ1-1,NA,once,TRBV6-1,TGTGCCAGCAGTGAACACCTTTTGGGGCCGAACACTGAAGCTTTCTTT,CASSEHLLGPNTEAFF
TRBJ2-1,TRBD2,NA,TRBV18,TGTGCCAGCTCACCAACGTACGGGGGGTACTACAATGAGCAGTTCTTC,CASSPTYGGYYNEQFF
TRBJ2-3,TRBD2,once,TRBV4-3,TGCGCCAGCAGCCAAGAGGCGGGGGGCACAGATACGCAGTATTTT,CASSQEAGGTDTQYF
TRBJ1-3,NA,NA,TRBV9,TGTGCCAGCAGCGTAGGGGCCAGTGACATCTCTGGAAACACCATATATTTT,CASSVGASDISGNTIYF
TRBJ1-1,NA,NA,TRBV7-9,TGTGCCAGCAGCTTGGTGAGCACTGAAGCTTTCTTT,CASSLVSTEAFF
TRBJ1-1,NA,few,TRBV28,TGTGCCAGCAGTTTACCCAAGAACACTGAAGCTTTCTTT,CASSLPKNTEAFF
TRBJ1-2,NA,few,TRBV10-3,TGTGCCATCAGTGAGCAACAGTTCTATGGCTACACCTTC,CAISEQQFYGYTF
TRBJ2-3,NA,NA,TRBV5-4,TGTGCCAGCAGCTTGGCTAGCGGCACAGATACGCAGTATTTT,CASSLASGTDTQYF
TRBJ2-7,TRBD1,NA,TRBV18,TGTGCCAGCTCACCACTGGGACAGGGTTACGAGCAGTACTTC,CASSPLGQGYEQYF
TRBJ1-1,NA,once,TRBV27,TGTGCCAGCAGTTCTATCGGGGGGTGGGGGAACACTGAAGCTTTCTTT,CASSSIGGWGNTEAFF
TRBJ2-1,NA,NA,TRBV20-1,TGCAGTGCTAGTAGGGGTCCGTTCTACAATGAGCAGTTCTTC,CSASRGPFYNEQFF
TRBJ2-1,TRBD1,NA,TRBV2,TGTGCCAGCAGTGAGGGACAGGGACTTCGGAATGAGCAGTTCTTC,CASSEGQGLRNEQFF
TRBJ2-6,NA,NA,TRBV28,TGTGCCAGCAGTCCCCCAGGGGCTGGGGCCAACGTCCTGACTTTC,CASSPPGAGANVLTF
TRBJ2-1,NA,few,TRBV28,TGTGCCAGCAGTTTAAGGGGGTACGAGCAGTTCTTC,CASSLRGYEQFF
TRBJ2-1,TRBD2,NA,TRBV5-1,TGCGCCAGCAGCTTGGCCGCTAGCGGCGGCAATGAGCAGTTCTTC,CASSLAASGGNEQFF
TRBJ1-2,TRBD1,NA,TRBV18,TGTGCCAGCTCACCGAAACAGGGGAACTATGGCTACACCTTC,CASSPKQGNYGYTF
TRBJ1-6,NA,few,TRBV5-8,TGTGCCAGCAGTGAGGCGGGCTCCTATAATTCACCCCTCCACTTT,CASSEAGSYNSPLHF
TRBJ1-5,NA,NA,TRBV2,TGTGCCAGCAGTGGAAGCCCTGGGGGGAGGGAGCCCCAGCATTTT,CASSGSPGGREPQHF
TRBJ1-1,NA,NA,TRBV4-1,TGCGCCAGCAGCCAAGAGAGGTGGGCTGAAGCTTTCTTT,CASSQERWAEAFF
TRBJ1-1,NA,NA,TRBV7-9,TGTGCCAGCAGCTTAAGGGGGGGTACTGAAGCTTTCTTT,CASSLRGGTEAFF
TRBJ2-1,NA,NA,TRBV30,TGTGCCTGGAGTGTGGCCAGGGGTCCGGTTAATGAGCAGTTCTTC,CAWSVARGPVNEQFF
TRBJ1-3,TRBD1,NA,TRBV2,TGTGCCAGCAGTGAGACAGGGGTGATCTCTGGAAACACCATATATTTT,CASSETGVISGNTIYF
TRBJ2-6,TRBD1,once,TRBV6-1,TGTGCCAGCAGTGAAACAGGGGGCGCCGGGGCCAACGTCCTGACTTTC,CASSETGGAGANVLTF
TRBJ2-1,TRBD2,NA,TRBV5-1,TGCGCCAGCAGCGGCGGACTAGCGGGGGGGTACAATGAGCAGTTCTTC,CASSGGLAGGYNEQFF
TRBJ2-3,NA,NA,TRBV4-3,TGCGCCAGCAGCCAAGACCTGAGTTTGGATACGCAGTATTTT,CASSQDLSLDTQYF
TRBJ1-5,NA,NA,TRBV6-2/TRBV6-3,TGTGCCAGCAGCCCGACGGGGGGGGCCATTCAGCCCCAGCATTTT,CASSPTGGAIQPQHF
TRBJ2-7,NA,NA,TRBV5-5,TGTGCCAGCAGCTTGTGGGGGGAGCGGGAGCAGTACTTC,CASSLWGEREQYF
TRBJ2-3,NA,NA,TRBV11-1,TGTGCCAGCAGTTTAATAGCGCGTGGTACGCAGTATTTT,CASSLIARGTQYF
TRBJ2-2,TRBD2,NA,TRBV6-5,TGTGCCACCAAGACTAGCGGGGCGAACACCGGGGAGCTGTTTTTT,CATKTSGANTGELFF
TRBJ2-1,NA,NA,TRBV29-1,TGCAGCGTTGAATACCGGGTCTACAATGAGCAGTTCTTC,CSVEYRVYNEQFF
TRBJ2-1,TRBD1,NA,TRBV18,TGTGCCAGCCTCCCCCCAACAGGGGTCTACAATGAGCAGTTCTTC,CASLPPTGVYNEQFF
TRBJ2-7,TRBD1,NA,TRBV19,TGTGCCAGTAGTCCCCGGGACAGGGGTCGGAACGAGCAGTACTTC,CASSPRDRGRNEQYF
TRBJ1-2,NA,once,TRBV4-1,TGCGCCAGCAGCCAAGATAGAATCGCTGGCTACACCTTC,CASSQDRIAGYTF
TRBJ2-1,TRBD2,NA,TRBV9,TGTGCCAGCAGCGTAGTATCTAGCGGGGGTGAGCAGTTCTTC,CASSVVSSGGEQFF
TRBJ1-4,NA,NA,TRBV3-1/TRBV3-2,TGTGCCAGCAGCCAAGTTCTGGGCAGGGTTGAAGAAAAACTGTTTTTT,CASSQVLGRVEEKLFF
TRBJ1-2,TRBD1,NA,TRBV7-9,TGTGCCAGCAGCTTAGGACAGGGTAGGGGCTATGGCTACACCTTC,CASSLGQGRGYGYTF
TRBJ2-2,NA,NA,TRBV5-1,TGCGCCAGCAGCGAGACCGGGGAGCTGTTTTTT,CASSETGELFF
TRBJ1-1,TRBD1,NA,TRBV5-1,TGCGCCAGCAGCTTAACAGGGGAGGCTGAAGCTTTCTTT,CASSLTGEAEAFF
TRBJ2-7,TRBD1,NA,TRBV5-1,TGCGCCAGCAGCGCCACTGGGACAGGCCCCGAGCAGTACTTC,CASSATGTGPEQYF
TRBJ2-5,NA,NA,TRBV7-9,TGTGCCAGCAGCCCGACCGACATTACCCAGTACTTC,CASSPTDITQYF
TRBJ2-5,NA,NA,TRBV7-2,TGTGCCAGCAGCTCACAAGAGACCCAGTACTTC,CASSSQETQYF
TRBJ2-5,TRBD2,NA,TRBV10-3,TGTGCCAGCGCCGGGACTAGCAGAGAGACCCAGTACTTC,CASAGTSRETQYF
TRBJ2-7,TRBD2,NA,TRBV18,TGTGCCAGCTCCGTGGTTCTAGCGGGGAACGAGCAGTACTTC,CASSVVLAGNEQYF
TRBJ2-3,NA,NA,TRBV5-1,TGCGCCAGCAGCTTGGGCCCGGGGGGCACAGATACGCAGTATTTT,CASSLGPGGTDTQYF
TRBJ1-2,NA,NA,TRBV27,TGTGCCAGCAGTTTCTACCGGGACACGGGGAAGGTGGGCTACACCTTC,CASSFYRDTGKVGYTF
TRBJ2-1,TRBD2,NA,TRBV2,TGTGCCAGCAGCGGGACTAGCGGGGGGGCAGGTGAGCAGTTCTTC,CASSGTSGGAGEQFF
TRBJ1-1,TRBD1,NA,TRBV7-9,TGTGCCAGCAGCCCGGGACAGGGGGCGACTGAAGCTTTCTTT,CASSPGQGATEAFF
TRBJ1-2,TRBD1,NA,TRBV6-2/TRBV6-3,TGTGCCAGCAGTTACGGACAGGGGATGGGCTATGGCTACACCTTC,CASSYGQGMGYGYTF
TRBJ1-4,NA,NA,TRBV6-2/TRBV6-3,TGTGCCAGCAGCCCCGGGGATGCAACTAATGAAAAACTGTTTTTT,CASSPGDATNEKLFF
TRBJ2-2,TRBD2,NA,TRBV9,TGTGCCAGCAGCGCGGGACTAGCCGCCGGGGAGCTGTTTTTT,CASSAGLAAGELFF
TRBJ2-2,TRBD2,NA,TRBV5-5,TGTGCCAGCAGCGGGGGGACTAGCGGGGTTCGCACCGGGGAGCTGTTTTTT,CASSGGTSGVRTGELFF